Below, 24 T cell receptor beta chains from the same sample are listed, as sequenced in a study of blood T cell repertoires in COVID-19. TCRdb keeps only in-frame clones here, not all; method: immunoSEQ multiplex PCR. The repertoire holds over 200,000 clones, with less than 85% as singletons. Sequences were obtained from PBMCs or T cells enriched from blood (not recorded which). These receptors were collected from a man in his 60s who had recovered from COVID-19.

The rearrangement links TRBV7-3 to TRBJ2-3; TRBD1 matches 10 bases. Trimming removed 1 base from V and 1 base from J; junction bases left unmatched: 2. The CDR3 contains 16 residues. Germline V gene data show CDR1 as SGHTA and CDR2 as FQGTGA. DNA for the CDR3: TGTGCCAGCAGCTTAAGGGGGACAGGGGGCACAGATACGCAGTATTTT. Protein product: CASSLRGTGGTDTQYF.

This clone was seen a handful of times. The chain couples TRBV5-1 to TRBJ1-1; the D is unclear. Germline CDR1 reads SGHRS; CDR2 reads YFSETQ. This CDR3 comprises 14 residues. Trimming removed 3 bases from V and 1 base from J, with 10 bases in between. The CDR3 region is CASSSGLENTEAFF. CDR3 DNA sequence: TGCGCCAGCAGCTCCGGACTCGAGAACACTGAAGCTTTCTTT.

This rearrangement joins TRBV5-1 to TRBJ1-1, with 7 positions matching TRBD1. The CDR3 loop spans 16 amino acids. After removal of 4 bases from V and 0 bases from J, the junction contained 9 bases not matched to a gene. Germline CDR1 SGHRS, CDR2 YFSETQ. The chain's CDR3 is CASSQGQLHMNTEAFF. CDR3 sequence (DNA): TGCGCCAGCAGCCAGGGACAGTTACACATGAACACTGAAGCTTTCTTT.

This clone was seen just once. The rearrangement joins TRBV27 to TRBJ1-4; D call uncertain. Germline V lookup: CDR1 MNHEY, CDR2 SMNVEV (reference sequence). V shed 5 bases and J shed 7 bases, with 17 bases lying between them. This CDR3 contains 15 residues. CDR3 residues: CASSPRGGRGEKLFF. For the CDR3, the DNA is TGTGCCAGCAGTCCCCGGGGAGGGAGAGGTGAAAAACTGTTTTTT.

This sequence joins TRBV6-5 and TRBJ1-1; no clear D gene. Germline CDR1 MNHEY, CDR2 SVGAGI. CDR3 length equals 15 residues. Deletions cut 0 bases from V and 3 bases from J, with 11 bases between. The chain's CDR3 is CASSYSNRADTEAFF. CDR3 DNA sequence: TGTGCCAGCAGTTACTCGAACAGAGCAGACACTGAAGCTTTCTTT.

The chain couples TRBV7-9 to TRBJ2-1; a weak D match, TRBD2 (6 bases). The CDR3 covers 13 residues. CDR1 and CDR2 from the germline V gene are SEHNR and FQNEAQ (reference sequence). Trimming cost V 5 bases and J 8 bases, with 13 bases left between them. CDR3 residues: CASSHGGDHEQFF. The CDR3 DNA sequence: TGTGCCAGCAGCCACGGCGGGGACCATGAGCAGTTCTTC.

The V and J genes are TRBV18 and TRBJ1-1; D gene uncertain. V lost 6 bases and J 1 base, leaving 12 bases between the germline ends. Germline CDR1 KGHSH, CDR2 LQKENI. The CDR3 consists of 14 residues. CDR3 amino acids: CASSEDLANTEAFF. Here the CDR3 DNA reads TGTGCCAGCTCGGAGGATTTGGCGAACACTGAAGCTTTCTTT.

V and J are TRBV5-8 and TRBJ1-4, with a weak D call TRBD1 (5 bases). This CDR3 region has 16 residues. The V gene's germline CDR1 is SGHTS and CDR2 YDEGEE. V lost 1 base, J lost 4 bases, and 14 bases lay in between. The chain's CDR3 is CASSLLGRGYNEKLFF. CDR3 DNA sequence: TGTGCCAGCAGCTTGCTTGGGAGGGGATATAATGAAAAACTGTTTTTT.

The chain recombines TRBV19 with TRBJ2-7; D is possibly TRBD1 (7 bases). The CDR3 spans 15 residues. Germline V CDR1 and CDR2: LNHDA, SQIVND (reference sequence). V was shortened by 0 bases and J by 7 bases, with 16 bases between the two germline ends. CDR3 sequence (DNA): TGTGCCAGTAGTATAGACCGGGACAGCGGGCTTGAGCAGTACTTC. Translating it yields CASSIDRDSGLEQYF.

The chain combines TRBV20-1 with TRBJ2-5; D gene ambiguous. Between the trimmed V and J ends, which lost 3 bases and 5 bases, there was a span of 4 bases. Per germline, CDR1 DFQATT and CDR2 SNEGSKA (reference sequence). The CDR3 is 10 amino acids. The CDR3 nucleotides read TGCAGTGCTAGCGAGGAGACCCAGTACTTC. It encodes CSASEETQYF.

V usage is TRBV6-5 and J usage is TRBJ2-7; weak D call: TRBD1 (6 bases). The CDR3 consists of 13 residues. V was trimmed by 8 bases and J by 3 bases, leaving 14 bases between them. Germline V gene data show CDR1 as MNHEY and CDR2 as SVGAGI. The CDR3 here is CASDSGTSYEQYF. The CDR3 bases are TGTGCCAGCGATTCCGGGACAAGCTACGAGCAGTACTTC.

The chain carries TRBV29-1 and TRBJ2-7, with D tentatively TRBD1 (5 bases). Germline lookup yields CDR1 SQVTM and CDR2 ANQGSEA. The CDR3 sequence is 11 residues long. Between the trimmed V and J ends, which lost 5 bases and 3 bases, there was a span of 8 bases. For the CDR3, the DNA is TGCAGCGTTATCAGGGACTACGAGCAGTACTTC. This codes for CSVIRDYEQYF.

The rearrangement uses TRBV18 and TRBJ1-2, with a tentative D call TRBD1 (6 bases). CDR3 length equals 14 residues. CDR1 is KGHSH and CDR2 is LQKENI in the germline V gene. V was clipped by 8 bases and J by 4 bases, with 17 bases between them. CDR3 nucleotide sequence: TGTGCCAGCCGCGGCGGGGGCTGGGGCTATGGCTACACCTTC. As protein: CASRGGGWGYGYTF.

The chain joins TRBV4-3 to TRBJ1-3, with D unresolved. This CDR3 has 15 residues. The germline V and J ends were trimmed by 3 bases and 0 bases, with 9 bases remaining between them. The germline gives CDR1 LGHNA, CDR2 YSLEER. CDR3 protein: CASSQNSGSGNTIYF. The CDR3, as DNA: TGCGCCAGCAGCCAGAACTCCGGCTCTGGAAACACCATATATTTT.

V usage is TRBV5-1 and J usage is TRBJ1-1; D might be TRBD1 (6 bases). V gave up 3 bases and J gave up 1 base, with 13 bases separating them. The CDR3 extends over 15 amino acids. Germline values: CDR1 SGHRS, CDR2 YFSETQ. The DNA of the CDR3 is TGCGCCAGCAGCTCCTCGACGACAGGGAACACTGAAGCTTTCTTT. Its translation is CASSSSTTGNTEAFF. Based on the CDR3 plus reference TRBV5-1 and TRBJ1-1, the full variable domain is KAGVTQTPRYLIKTRGQQVTLSCSPISGHRSVSWYQQTPGQGLQFLFEYFSETQRNKGNFPGRFSGRQFSNSRSEMNVSTLELGDSALYLCASSSSTTGNTEAFFGQGTRLTVV.

V gene TRBV24-1 combines with J gene TRBJ1-5, with 8 bases aligning to TRBD1. CDR1 is KGHDR and CDR2 is SFDVKD in the germline V gene. After removal of 5 bases from V and 4 bases from J, the junction contained 6 bases not matched to a gene. The CDR3 length is 15 residues. In nucleotides, the CDR3 is TGTGCCACCAGTGGACAGGGGTCGAGTAATCAGCCCCAGCATTTT. As protein: CATSGQGSSNQPQHF.

The chain has TRBV3-1 (or the pseudogene TRBV3-2) and TRBJ1-2; D is unresolved. CDR1 and CDR2 (germline): LGHDT, YNNKEL (reference sequence). The CDR3 is made up of 13 amino acids. Deletions cut 5 bases from V and 4 bases from J, with 11 bases between. CDR3 in DNA: TGTGCCAGCAGCGTGGAGGGCATCTATGGCTACACCTTC. Protein: CASSVEGIYGYTF.

This chain uses TRBV6-6 with TRBJ1-6, with D perhaps TRBD1 (5 bases). CDR3 length: 13 residues. The V end lost 5 bases, the J end lost 10 bases, and 12 bases lay between the germline ends. The germline V gene encodes CDR1 MNHNY and CDR2 SVGAGI (reference sequence). CDR3 nucleotides: TGTGCCAGCAGTAGGGGCGCGGGATCACCCCTCCACTTT. This gives the protein CASSRGAGSPLHF.

The rearrangement links TRBV19 to TRBJ2-7, with 11 bases matching TRBD1. Germline V CDR1 and CDR2: LNHDA, SQIVND (reference sequence). J gave up 3 bases and V 1 base, and 2 bases lay outside the gene matches. This CDR3 spans 15 amino acids. The CDR3 region has the DNA TGTGCCAGTAGTATAGGAGGGACAGGGGGCTACGAGCAGTACTTC. Its protein is CASSIGGTGGYEQYF.

The CDR3 DNA is TGTGCCAGCAGCTTTAGAGCGATTAGAAGTAACTATGGCTACACCTTC. It encodes CASSFRAIRSNYGYTF. The chain couples TRBV5-6 to TRBJ1-2; no reliable D call. Germline V gene sequence: CDR1 SGHDT, CDR2 YYEEEE. The CDR3 is made up of 16 amino acids. Trimming cost V 2 bases and J 1 base, with 15 bases left between them.

The rearrangement links TRBV24-1 to TRBJ2-2, with 8 positions matching TRBD2. Per the germline V gene, CDR1 is KGHDR and CDR2 is SFDVKD. The J segment lost 7 bases and the V segment lost 2 bases, leaving 11 bases of the junction unmatched. The CDR3 contains 17 residues. In nucleotides, the CDR3 is TGTGCCACCAGTGATTCCCCACCGCGGGGGGCAAGCGGGGAGCTGTTTTTT. Its protein is CATSDSPPRGASGELFF.

The chain joins TRBV11-3 to TRBJ2-2; TRBD2 might be the D (5 bases). The CDR3 runs 14 residues. Deletions cut 6 bases from V and 4 bases from J, with 12 bases between. Germline V CDR1 and CDR2: SGHNT, YENEEA. The chain's CDR3 is CASRRTAATGELFF. DNA for the CDR3: TGTGCCAGCAGGCGGACTGCGGCCACCGGGGAGCTGTTTTTT.

This rearrangement joins TRBV7-9 to TRBJ1-2; tentative D call: TRBD1 (5 bases). V was cut by 1 base and J by 0 bases, with 12 bases left in between. The CDR3 has 16 amino acids. Germline V gene sequence: CDR1 SEHNR, CDR2 FQNEAQ (reference sequence). The chain's CDR3 is CASSLEFGRANYGYTF. CDR3 bases: TGTGCCAGCAGCTTAGAGTTCGGCAGGGCTAACTATGGCTACACCTTC.

The chain joins TRBV2 to TRBJ1-5; D not certain. V dropped 8 bases and J dropped 11 bases, with 10 bases sitting between them. Germline loops: CDR1 SNHLY, CDR2 FYNNEI. The CDR3 contains 10 residues. The CDR3 region is CASGDGTQHF. The CDR3 nucleotides read TGTGCCAGCGGAGACGGAACCCAGCATTTT.